The T cell receptor beta chain described here comes from a study of control samples from healthy donors and cancer patients. The germline V gene has CDR1 SGHTA and CDR2 FQGTGA. This CDR3 is built from 15 residues. Trimming cost V 5 bases and J 7 bases; bases outside gene matches: 7. Method: immunoSEQ multiplex PCR; TCRdb's copy keeps in-frame clones and lacks some. The table has roughly 100,000 clones, around nine tenths seen once. Sequenced sample: PBMCs. This clonotype originated in a man aged 60-69 years with lung cancer. The rearrangement joins TRBV7-3 to TRBJ2-1; 11 bases agree with TRBD2. Here the CDR3 DNA reads TGTGCCAGCAGCGTGACTAGCGGGGCTTGGAATGAGCAGTTCTTC. It is translated as CASSVTSGAWNEQFF.